The sequence of this T cell receptor beta chain was determined in a study of T-cell reconstitution after alpha-beta-depleted transplantation in children. Trimming pared 7 bases from V and 5 bases from J, leaving 15 bases between. The germline V gene encodes CDR1 SGHRS and CDR2 YFSETQ. The CDR3 loop spans 13 amino acids. A TCRbeta library incorporating unique molecular identifiers was prepared. TCRdb reprocessed the PCR reads via MiXCR and lists one record per CDR3 protein. The table lists roughly 100,000 distinct CDR3 sequences, 7.5% to 9.5% of them singletons. General study findings and limits: Reported findings indicate that, about two months after transplant, alpha-beta T cells came from several hundred expanded clones, which were derived from non-depleted graft cells. For some patients, TCRbeta diversity was high at day 60 because of recipient T cells and thymic progenitors that survived. A year had passed since transplant, and T-cell counts and diversity by then came mostly from newly produced T cells.

This clonotype was recorded a few times. As yet, its antigen is unknown. The specimen was PBMCs, collected before TCRalphabeta/CD19-depleted stem cell transplant. This chain uses TRBV5-1 with TRBJ2-5, with a weak D call TRBD2 (6 bases). The receptor was derived from a boy aged 2-9 years with acute lymphoblastic leukemia, due to receive a stem cell transplant. In nucleotides, the CDR3 is TGCGCCAGCCGGGGGATAGGTGGGGAGACCCAGTACTTC. The encoded protein is CASRGIGGETQYF.